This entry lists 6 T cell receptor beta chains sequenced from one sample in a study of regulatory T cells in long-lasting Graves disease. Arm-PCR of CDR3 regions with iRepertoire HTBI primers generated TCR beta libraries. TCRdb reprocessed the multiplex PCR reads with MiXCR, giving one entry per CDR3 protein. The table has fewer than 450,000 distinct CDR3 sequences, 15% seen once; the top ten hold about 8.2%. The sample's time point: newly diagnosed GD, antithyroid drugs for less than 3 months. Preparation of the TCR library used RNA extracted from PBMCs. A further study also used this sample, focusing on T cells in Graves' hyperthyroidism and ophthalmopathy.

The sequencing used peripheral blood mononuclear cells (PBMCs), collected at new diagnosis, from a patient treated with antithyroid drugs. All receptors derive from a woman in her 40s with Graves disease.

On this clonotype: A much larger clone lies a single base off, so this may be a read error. CDR3 bases: TGTGCCAGCAGTGATCCAGACAATGAGCAGTTCTTC. Translating gives CASSDPDNEQFF. The rearrangement joins TRBV2 to TRBJ2-1; no firm D call. CDR1 and CDR2 (germline): SNHLY, FYNNEI. V gave up 3 bases and J gave up 5 bases, with 5 bases separating them. This CDR3 is 12 amino acids long.

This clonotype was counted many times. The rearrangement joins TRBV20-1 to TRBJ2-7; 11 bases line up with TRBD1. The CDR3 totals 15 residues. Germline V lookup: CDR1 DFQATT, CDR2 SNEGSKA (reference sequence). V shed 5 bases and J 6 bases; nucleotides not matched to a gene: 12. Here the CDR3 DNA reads TGCAGTGCTGACCGGTCCGGGACAGGGGGATTCGAGCAGTACTTC. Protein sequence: CSADRSGTGGFEQYF.

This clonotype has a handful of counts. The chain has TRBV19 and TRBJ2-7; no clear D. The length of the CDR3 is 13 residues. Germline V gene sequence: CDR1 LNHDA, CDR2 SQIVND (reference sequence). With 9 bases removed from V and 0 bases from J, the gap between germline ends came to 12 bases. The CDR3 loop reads CASRLEGSYEQYF. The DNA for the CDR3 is TGTGCCAGCCGCCTGGAAGGCTCCTACGAGCAGTACTTC.

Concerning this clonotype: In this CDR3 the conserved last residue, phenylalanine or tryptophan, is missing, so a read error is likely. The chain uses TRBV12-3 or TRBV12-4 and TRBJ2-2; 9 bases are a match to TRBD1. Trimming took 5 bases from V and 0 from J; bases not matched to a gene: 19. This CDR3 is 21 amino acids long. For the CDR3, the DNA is TGTGCCAGCAGTGCGCCATCCGGGACAGGGAGTCACTATACGAACACCGGGGAGCTGTTTTCT. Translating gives CASSAPSGTGSHYTNTGELFS.

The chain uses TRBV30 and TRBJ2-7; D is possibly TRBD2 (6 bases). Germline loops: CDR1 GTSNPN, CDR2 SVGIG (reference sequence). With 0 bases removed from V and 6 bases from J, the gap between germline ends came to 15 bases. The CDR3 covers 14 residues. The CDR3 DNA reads TGTGCCTGGAGTGTAAGGGGTCCCGGGAGCGAGCAGTACTTC. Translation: CAWSVRGPGSEQYF.

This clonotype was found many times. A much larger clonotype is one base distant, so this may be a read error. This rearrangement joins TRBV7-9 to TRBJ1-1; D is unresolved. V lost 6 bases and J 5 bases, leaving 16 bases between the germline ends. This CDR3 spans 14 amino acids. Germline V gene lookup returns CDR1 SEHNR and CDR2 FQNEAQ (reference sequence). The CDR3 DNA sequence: TGTGCCAGCAGTGTTCCGAGAGGCGGGACTGAAGCTTTCTTT. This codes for CASSVPRGGTEAFF.